This T cell receptor beta chain was documented in a study of OX40 agonist ivuxolimab in advanced cancers. Study as a whole: Patients achieving partial responses numbered three: one hepatocellular carcinoma case and two cutaneous melanoma cases.

TCRdb keeps only in-frame clones here, not all; method: immunoSEQ multiplex PCR. The data contain some 90,000 clones, more than 85% of them seen just once; the ten biggest clones take up 3% to 3.5%. The material sequenced was CD4+ or CD8+ T cells sorted from blood, taken in a trial of the OX40 agonist ivuxolimab. This sequence was found in an adult with an advanced solid tumor such as melanoma, head and neck, liver or kidney cancer.

For the CDR3, the DNA is TGTGCCAGCAGTTATTCACAGACCTACGAGCAGTACTTC. This encodes CASSYSQTYEQYF. This chain links TRBV6-6 with TRBJ2-7; D gene ambiguous. V dropped 3 bases and J dropped 2 bases, with 8 bases sitting between them. The CDR3 is 13 residues long. Looked up from germline, CDR1 is MNHNY and CDR2 is SVGAGI (reference sequence).